This TCR beta chain was documented in a study (dated by TCRdb to about 2016). At least ten counts were recorded for this clonotype. Which antigen it targets is not known. Within one base of it there is no much larger clone, and no base qualities were kept. The library was prepared using RT-PCR. Instrument on record: Illumina MiSeq. The public reads were reanalyzed by TCRdb: fastp trimming at Q25, MiXCR alignment, in-frame beta chains only. Rows are combined by CDR3 protein, so each entry shows the most common genes and DNA. The sample table contains about 700,000 distinct CDR3 sequences; only one count was recorded for 12% to 15% of them. The ten top clones hold roughly 4% of the sample. Reading the germline V gene gives CDR1 SGHTA and CDR2 FQGNSA. The CDR3 numbers 16 residues from cysteine through phenylalanine. The kept DNA is CDR3 alone, 48 bases in frame from the first base. After removal of 3 bases from V and 1 base from J, the junction retains 4 bases not matched to a gene.

The origin of this receptor is a female donor in good health, serving as a healthy control. The V and J genes are TRBV7-2 and TRBJ2-3; TRBD2 aligns with 10 central bases. The sequenced sample consisted of memory CD4+ T cells from blood. The CDR3 region: CASSFGAGGRTDTQYF. Read as DNA, the sequence is TGTGCCAGCAGCTTTGGAGCGGGAGGGCGCACAGATACGCAGTATTTT.